This T cell receptor (beta chain) is from a study of glioma-infiltrating T cells after dendritic cell vaccination. Profiling relied on immunoSEQ multiplex PCR, and the TCRdb table lists in-frame clones only, not all of them. The profile shows 95,000 to 110,000 clones, roughly 79% of them singletons. CDR3 length: 16 residues. Deletions cut 5 bases from V and 8 bases from J, with 22 bases between. Germline V gene data show CDR1 as SGHVS and CDR2 as FNYEAQ. The clonotype originates from a human donor with glioblastoma. V is TRBV7-6 and J is TRBJ2-1; perhaps TRBD1 as D (6 bases). The material was blood, obtained before dendritic cell vaccination. The CDR3 spells CASSPARGQINYEQFF. DNA for the CDR3: TGTGCCAGCAGCCCGGCCCGTGGACAGATTAATTATGAGCAGTTCTTC.